These 6 T cell receptor beta chains came from one sample sequenced in a study of blood T cell repertoires in COVID-19. Method: immunoSEQ multiplex PCR; TCRdb's copy keeps in-frame clones and lacks some. This table has about 60,000 clones, about four fifths appearing once. The sample taken for sequencing was peripheral blood. Every receptor here comes from a human donor in a cohort sampled during active COVID-19.

The chain recombines TRBV5-4 with TRBJ2-2, with a weak D call TRBD2 (6 bases). The CDR3 consists of 14 residues. CDR1 and CDR2 from the germline V gene are SGHNT and YYREEE (reference sequence). Trimming stripped 4 bases from V and 5 bases from J, with 12 bases between. CDR3 nucleotide sequence: TGTGCCAGCAGCCGCGGCCGGGAGACCGGGGAGCTGTTTTTT. Amino acid sequence: CASSRGRETGELFF. Full variable domain (outside the CDR3, taken from reference TRBV5-4 and TRBJ2-2): ETGVTQSPTHLIKTRGQQVTLRCSSQSGHNTVSWYQQALGQGPQFIFQYYREEENGRGNFPPRFSGLQFPNYSSELNVNALELDDSALYLCASSRGRETGELFFGEGSRLTVL.

The genes are TRBV11-1 and TRBJ2-1, with 9 bases identical to TRBD2. Trimming took 5 bases from V and 9 from J; bases not matched to a gene: 8. Looked up from germline, CDR1 is SGHAT and CDR2 is FQDESV (reference sequence). CDR3 length equals 14 residues. In DNA, the CDR3 is TGTGCCAGCAGCCCAGGGACTAGCCTCGGTGAGCAGTTCTTC. Protein sequence: CASSPGTSLGEQFF.

The rearrangement joins TRBV18 to TRBJ2-2, with D possibly being TRBD1 (6 bases). The CDR3 loop spans 16 amino acids. V dropped 0 bases and J dropped 5 bases, with 13 bases sitting between them. CDR1 is KGHSH, CDR2 LQKENI, per germline. The CDR3 DNA sequence: TGTGCCAGCTCACCACCCCCCCAGGGGTCTACCGGGGAGCTGTTTTTT. Amino acid sequence: CASSPPPQGSTGELFF. Drawing the rest from reference TRBV18 and TRBJ2-2, the complete variable domain is NAGVMQNPRHLVRRRGQEARLRCSPMKGHSHVYWYRQLPEEGLKFMVYLQKENIIDESGMPKERFSAEFPKEGPSILRIQQVVRGDSAAYFCASSPPPQGSTGELFFGEGSRLTVL.

The chain combines TRBV5-1 with TRBJ2-7, with D possibly matching TRBD1 (5 bases). In germline, CDR1 is SGHRS, CDR2 YFSETQ. V shed 0 bases and J shed 2 bases, with 15 bases lying between them. The length of the CDR3 is 16 residues. The chain's CDR3 is CASSLGQPVLPYEQYF. CDR3 nucleotides: TGCGCCAGCAGCTTGGGACAGCCTGTACTTCCCTACGAGCAGTACTTC.

The rearrangement links TRBV28 to TRBJ2-7; TRBD1 aligns across 7 bases. Germline CDR1 reads MDHEN; CDR2 reads SYDVKM. Unmatched junction bases numbered 6, after V lost 6 bases and J lost 7 bases. The CDR3 sequence is 12 residues long. The CDR3 region is CASRPTGEEQYF. Here the CDR3 DNA reads TGTGCCAGCAGACCTACAGGGGAGGAGCAGTACTTC. The full variable domain, in which reference TRBV28 and TRBJ2-7 provide the parts outside the CDR3, is DVKVTQSSRYLVKRTGEKVFLECVQDMDHENMFWYRQDPGLGLRLIYFSYDVKMKEKGDIPEGYSVSREKKERFSLILESASTNQTSMYLCASRPTGEEQYFGPGTRLTVT.

The V and J genes are TRBV5-5 and TRBJ1-5, with TRBD1 as a possible D gene (5 bases). With 5 bases removed from V and 7 bases from J, the gap between germline ends came to 19 bases. Per the germline V gene, CDR1 is SGHKS and CDR2 is YYEKEE (reference sequence). The CDR3 consists of 15 residues. DNA for the CDR3: TGTGCCAGCAGTCGGAGTGGGGCTCCCGGGCAGCCCCAGCATTTT. Translated: CASSRSGAPGQPQHF. Supplemented by reference TRBV5-5 and TRBJ1-5, the full variable domain reads DAGVTQSPTHLIKTRGQQVTLRCSPISGHKSVSWYQQVLGQGPQFIFQYYEKEERGRGNFPDRFSARQFPNYSSELNVNALLLGDSALYLCASSRSGAPGQPQHFGDGTRLSIL.